The next 17 T cell receptor beta chains were all read from a single sample in a study of shared clonotypes between healthy human individuals. Sequencing used immunoSEQ multiplex PCR; TCRdb keeps in-frame clones, though not all of them. There are about 120,000 clones in the sample; around 65% occur only once, and under 25% lies in the top ten. Sequenced input: memory CD8+ T cells sorted from blood. Subset here: CD45RO+ cells pooled with CCR7-negative TemRA cells. The receptor set was obtained from a woman aged 30 to 39 in good health.

As concerns this clone: Other DNA sequences in this specimen translate into the identical CDR3. The rearrangement links TRBV6-5 to TRBJ1-1; tentatively, D is TRBD1 (5 bases). Trimming took 5 bases from V and 1 from J, leaving 8 bases between them. The CDR3 extends over 13 amino acids. Looked up from germline, CDR1 is MNHEY and CDR2 is SVGAGI. CDR3 protein: CASSPTGNTEAFF. Here the CDR3 DNA reads TGTGCCAGCAGTCCCACAGGGAACACTGAAGCTTTCTTT.

This sequence joins TRBV19 and TRBJ2-7; the match to TRBD1 covers 7 bases. Unmatched junction bases numbered 14, after V lost 6 bases and J lost 6 bases. The CDR3 has 15 residues. Germline V gene sequence: CDR1 LNHDA, CDR2 SQIVND (reference sequence). The chain's CDR3 is CASRQGDRGLTEQYF. The DNA for the CDR3 is TGTGCCAGTAGACAAGGGGATAGGGGGCTGACCGAGCAGTACTTC.

The rearrangement links TRBV29-1 to TRBJ2-3; 12 bases are a match to TRBD1. Germline-derived CDR1 and CDR2 are SQVTM and ANQGSEA. The CDR3 spans 15 residues. The junction had 12 bases not matched to a gene; V was cut back by 8 bases and J by 6 bases. CDR3 loop: CSTSGTGGPVDTQYF. CDR3 bases: TGCAGCACCTCCGGGACAGGGGGCCCAGTGGATACGCAGTATTTT.

The CDR3 is CASSPAGTGDAGELFF. CDR3 DNA: TGTGCCAGCAGCCCAGCCGGGACAGGGGACGCCGGGGAGCTGTTTTTT. The chain recombines TRBV7-6 with TRBJ2-2; TRBD1 aligns across 10 bases. With V trimmed by 5 bases and J by 6 bases, 9 bases remained unmatched. The V gene's germline CDR1 is SGHVS and CDR2 FNYEAQ. This CDR3 is 16 amino acids long.

V and J are TRBV5-5 and TRBJ1-5, with TRBD1 matching 7 bases. Germline values: CDR1 SGHKS, CDR2 YYEKEE (reference sequence). V lost 4 bases, J lost 0 bases, and 7 bases stayed unmatched. There are 16 residues in the CDR3. The CDR3 sequence is CASSPGGLYSNQPQHF. DNA of the CDR3: TGTGCCAGCAGCCCAGGGGGGCTCTATAGCAATCAGCCCCAGCATTTT.

CDR3 in amino acids: CASSEAVSNTEAFF. Here the CDR3 DNA reads TGCGCCAGCAGTGAGGCTGTCTCGAACACTGAAGCTTTCTTT. The rearrangement uses TRBV10-1 and TRBJ1-1, with unresolved D. V shed 2 bases and J shed 1 base, with 8 bases lying between them. Per the germline V gene, CDR1 is WNHNN and CDR2 is SYGVQD (reference sequence). The CDR3 length is 14 residues.

The rearrangement joins TRBV7-9 to TRBJ1-4; a weak D match, TRBD1 (6 bases). Looked up from germline, CDR1 is SEHNR and CDR2 is FQNEAQ (reference sequence). Between the trimmed V and J ends, which lost 5 bases and 1 base, there was a span of 14 bases. CDR3 size: 16 residues. CDR3: CASSPTQGLTNEKLFF. For the CDR3, the DNA is TGTGCCAGCAGCCCTACTCAGGGGTTAACTAATGAAAAACTGTTTTTT.

This clone was found a few times. This chain's CDR3 is CASSENTDTQYF. The DNA for the CDR3 is TGTGCCAGCAGTGAAAACACAGATACGCAGTATTTT. The chain uses TRBV25-1 and TRBJ2-3; D remains unclear. The CDR3 has 12 amino acids. Looked up from germline, CDR1 is MGHDK and CDR2 is SYGVNS. V lost 2 bases, J lost 2 bases, and 2 bases lay in between.

This chain joins TRBV29-1 and TRBJ2-1; tentative D call: TRBD1 (5 bases). Germline CDR1 and CDR2: SQVTM and ANQGSEA. The CDR3 is made up of 13 amino acids. V was shortened by 6 bases and J by 6 bases, with 15 bases between the two germline ends. The CDR3 bases are TGCAGCGTAACCAGGGCACTCTCCAATGAGCAGTTCTTC. Its protein is CSVTRALSNEQFF.

This clone was detected only a few times. The chain combines TRBV7-4 with TRBJ2-7, with 12 bases aligning to TRBD2. The germline gives CDR1 SGHVT, CDR2 SQSDAQ. Germline trimming cut 11 bases from V and 3 bases from J; bases unmatched to any gene: 8. The CDR3 covers 14 residues. The CDR3 protein is CASKGLAGSYEQYF. Written as DNA, the CDR3 is TGTGCCTCCAAGGGACTAGCGGGTAGCTACGAGCAGTACTTC.

This chain links TRBV7-6 with TRBJ1-1; possible D gene TRBD1, 6 bases. Trimming took 4 bases from V and 0 from J, leaving 9 bases between them. The CDR3 spans 14 residues. Germline V gives CDR1 SGHVS, CDR2 FNYEAQ. The chain's CDR3 is CASSSRGLNTEAFF. The CDR3 region has the DNA TGTGCCAGCAGCTCAAGGGGGTTGAACACTGAAGCTTTCTTT.

The rearrangement uses TRBV20-1 and TRBJ2-2; no reliable D call. Germline V gene sequence: CDR1 DFQATT, CDR2 SNEGSKA (reference sequence). V was clipped by 5 bases and J by 6 bases, with 7 bases between them. The CDR3 is made up of 11 amino acids. CDR3 sequence (DNA): TGCAGTGCTCATTACCCCGGGGAGCTGTTTTTT. Protein sequence: CSAHYPGELFF.

In its sample, this clone was seen a few times. J is TRBJ2-1 and V is TRBV15; TRBD2 agrees at 8 bases. Trimming removed 4 bases from V and 3 bases from J; junction bases left unmatched: 5. From germline, CDR1 is LNHNV and CDR2 YYDKDF (reference sequence). The CDR3 contains 15 residues. The CDR3 spells CATSIRREGYNEQFF. The CDR3 nucleotides read TGTGCCACCAGCATTCGTCGGGAGGGCTACAATGAGCAGTTCTTC.

The gene calls are TRBV7-2 and TRBJ2-3, with D hard to call. The CDR3 runs 15 residues. The V gene lost 1 base and the J gene lost 0 bases, with 8 bases spanning the gap. CDR1 and CDR2 (germline): SGHTA, FQGNSA. The CDR3 protein is CASSLVGTSTDTQYF. The CDR3 nucleotides are TGTGCCAGCAGCTTAGTCGGTACTAGCACAGATACGCAGTATTTT.

There are a few counts of this clone. V usage is TRBV6-1 and J usage is TRBJ2-7; the D gene is possibly TRBD1 (6 bases). Trimming stripped 3 bases from V and 9 bases from J, with 21 bases between. Germline lookup yields CDR1 MNHNS and CDR2 SASEGT. The CDR3 sequence is 15 residues long. Written as DNA, the CDR3 is TGTGCCAGCAGTGATCATCTCCCGCGGCAAGGGGGGCAGTACTTC. This codes for CASSDHLPRQGGQYF.

V and J are TRBV5-1 and TRBJ2-7; the D gene could be TRBD1 or TRBD2 (6 bases each). Germline V CDR1 and CDR2: SGHRS, YFSETQ. This CDR3 region has 17 residues. Trimming removed 4 bases at V and 2 bases at J, with 22 bases between. The CDR3 nucleotides are TGCGCCAGCAGCCCGGGGGCCCCTTGGGGGCCAACCTACGAGCAGTACTTC. This codes for CASSPGAPWGPTYEQYF.

The CDR3: CASSFNMGETQYF. CDR3 nucleotides: TGTGCCAGCAGCTTTAACATGGGGGAGACCCAGTACTTC. This chain links TRBV5-6 with TRBJ2-5, with D unclear. The V gene's germline CDR1 is SGHDT and CDR2 YYEEEE. This CDR3 region has 13 residues. Trimming removed 2 bases from V and 5 bases from J, with 10 bases in between.